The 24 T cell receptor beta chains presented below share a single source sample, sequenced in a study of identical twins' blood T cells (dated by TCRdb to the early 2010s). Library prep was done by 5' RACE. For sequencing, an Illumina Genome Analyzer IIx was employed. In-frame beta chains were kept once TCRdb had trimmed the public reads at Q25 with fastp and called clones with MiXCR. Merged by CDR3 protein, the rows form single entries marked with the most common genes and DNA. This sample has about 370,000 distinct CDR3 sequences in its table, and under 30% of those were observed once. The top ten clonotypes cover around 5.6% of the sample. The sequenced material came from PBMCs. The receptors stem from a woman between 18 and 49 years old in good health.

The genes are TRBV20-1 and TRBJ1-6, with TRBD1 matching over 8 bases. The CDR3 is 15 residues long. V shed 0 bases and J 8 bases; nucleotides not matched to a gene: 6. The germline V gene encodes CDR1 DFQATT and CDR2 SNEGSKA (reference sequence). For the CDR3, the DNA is TGCAGTGCTAGAGAACCCGACAGGGGCTATTCACCCCTCCACTTT. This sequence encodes CSAREPDRGYSPLHF.

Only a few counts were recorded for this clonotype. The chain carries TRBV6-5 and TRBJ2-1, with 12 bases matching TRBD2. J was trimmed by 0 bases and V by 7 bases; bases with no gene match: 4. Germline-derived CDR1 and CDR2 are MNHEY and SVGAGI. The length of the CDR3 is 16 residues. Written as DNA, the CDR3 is TGTGCCAGCAAAGGGACTAGCGGGCGCTCCTACAATGAGCAGTTCTTC. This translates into CASKGTSGRSYNEQFF.

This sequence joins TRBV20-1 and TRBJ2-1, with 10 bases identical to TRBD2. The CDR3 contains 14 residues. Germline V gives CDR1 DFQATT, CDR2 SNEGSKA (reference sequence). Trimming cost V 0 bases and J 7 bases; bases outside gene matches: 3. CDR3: CSARDLGLANEQFF. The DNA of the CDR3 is TGCAGTGCTAGAGATCTGGGACTAGCGAATGAGCAGTTCTTC.

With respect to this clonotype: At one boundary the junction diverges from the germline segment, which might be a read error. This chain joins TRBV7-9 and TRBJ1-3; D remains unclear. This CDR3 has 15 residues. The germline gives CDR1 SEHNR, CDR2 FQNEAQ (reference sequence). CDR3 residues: CASGLGSDSGNTIYF. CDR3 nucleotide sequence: TGTGCCAGCGGCTTAGGATCGGACTCTGGAAACACCATATATTTT. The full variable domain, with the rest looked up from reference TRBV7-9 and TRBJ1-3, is DTGVSQNPRHKITKRGQNVTFRCDPISEHNRLYWYRQTLGQGPEFLTYFQNEAQLEKSRLLSDRFSAERPKGSFSTLEIQRTEQGDSAMYLCASGLGSDSGNTIYFGEGSWLTVV.

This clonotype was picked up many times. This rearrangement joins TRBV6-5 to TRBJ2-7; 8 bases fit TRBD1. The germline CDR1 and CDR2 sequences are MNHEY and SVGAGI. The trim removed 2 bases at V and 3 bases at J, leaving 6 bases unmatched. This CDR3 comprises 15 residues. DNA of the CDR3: TGTGCCAGCAGTTACACTTACAGGGGGAACTACGAGCAGTACTTC. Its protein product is CASSYTYRGNYEQYF.

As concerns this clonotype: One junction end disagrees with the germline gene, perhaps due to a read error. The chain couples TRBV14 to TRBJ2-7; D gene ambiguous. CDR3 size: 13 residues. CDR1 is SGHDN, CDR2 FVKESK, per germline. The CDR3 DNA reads TGTGCCAGCGGCCAGAGTTATACCGTGCTTCAGTACTTC. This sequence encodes CASGQSYTVLQYF.

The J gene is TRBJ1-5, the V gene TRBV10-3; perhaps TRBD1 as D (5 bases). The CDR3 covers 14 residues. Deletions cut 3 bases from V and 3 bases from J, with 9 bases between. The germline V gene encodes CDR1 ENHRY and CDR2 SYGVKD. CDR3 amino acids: CAISEGVSNQPQHF. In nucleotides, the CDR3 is TGTGCCATCAGTGAAGGGGTCTCCAATCAGCCCCAGCATTTT.

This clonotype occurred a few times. In nucleotides, the CDR3 is TGTGCCAGCAACTTCCCTGGGAACACCGGGGAGCTGTTTTTT. This gives the protein CASNFPGNTGELFF. The rearrangement uses TRBV11-2 and TRBJ2-2; D is ambiguous. CDR3 length equals 14 residues. The germline V and J ends were trimmed by 7 bases and 1 base, with 10 bases remaining between them. Germline lookup yields CDR1 SGHAT and CDR2 FQNNGV. Full variable domain (rest looked up from reference TRBV11-2 and TRBJ2-2): EAGVAQSPRYKIIEKRQSVAFWCNPISGHATLYWYQQILGQGPKLLIQFQNNGVVDDSQLPKDRFSAERLKGVDSTLKIQPAKLEDSAVYLCASNFPGNTGELFFGEGSRLTVL.

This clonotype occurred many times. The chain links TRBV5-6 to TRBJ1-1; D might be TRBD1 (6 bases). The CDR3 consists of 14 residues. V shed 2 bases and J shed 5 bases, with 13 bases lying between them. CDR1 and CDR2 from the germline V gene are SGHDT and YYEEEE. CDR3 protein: CASSFTGQGTEAFF. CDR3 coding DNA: TGTGCCAGCAGCTTTACAGGGCAAGGGACTGAAGCTTTCTTT.

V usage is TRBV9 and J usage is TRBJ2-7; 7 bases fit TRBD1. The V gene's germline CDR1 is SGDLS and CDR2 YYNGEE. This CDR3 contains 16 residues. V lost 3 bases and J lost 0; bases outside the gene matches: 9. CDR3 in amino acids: CASSAPLDRSSYEQYF. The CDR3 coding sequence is TGTGCCAGCAGCGCTCCCCTGGACAGGAGCTCCTACGAGCAGTACTTC.

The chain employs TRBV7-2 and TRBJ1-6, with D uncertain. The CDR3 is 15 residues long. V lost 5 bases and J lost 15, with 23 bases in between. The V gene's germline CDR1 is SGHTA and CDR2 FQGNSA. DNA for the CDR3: TGTGCCAGCAGCCCCCTCGATTGGAGGGTCGGAAACCTCCACTTT. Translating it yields CASSPLDWRVGNLHF.

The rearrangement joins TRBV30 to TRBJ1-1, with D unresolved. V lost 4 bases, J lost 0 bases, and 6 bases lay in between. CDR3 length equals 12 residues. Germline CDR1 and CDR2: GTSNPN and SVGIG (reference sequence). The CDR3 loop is CAWKRMNTEAFF. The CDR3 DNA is TGTGCCTGGAAGAGAATGAACACTGAAGCTTTCTTT.

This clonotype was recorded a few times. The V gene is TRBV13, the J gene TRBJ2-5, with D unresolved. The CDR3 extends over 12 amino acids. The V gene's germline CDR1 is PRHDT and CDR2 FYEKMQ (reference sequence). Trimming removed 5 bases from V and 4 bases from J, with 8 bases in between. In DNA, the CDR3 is TGTGCCAGCAGCCTATCATCAGAGACCCAGTACTTC. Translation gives CASSLSSETQYF.

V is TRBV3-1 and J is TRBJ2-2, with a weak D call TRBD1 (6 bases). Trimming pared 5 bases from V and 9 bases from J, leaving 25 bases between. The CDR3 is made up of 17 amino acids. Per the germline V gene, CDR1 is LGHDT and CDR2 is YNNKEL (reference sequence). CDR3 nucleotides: TGTGCCAGCAGCTTCCCGCCAAGCAGCGGTCAGGGGAGGGAGCTGTTTTTT. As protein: CASSFPPSSGQGRELFF.

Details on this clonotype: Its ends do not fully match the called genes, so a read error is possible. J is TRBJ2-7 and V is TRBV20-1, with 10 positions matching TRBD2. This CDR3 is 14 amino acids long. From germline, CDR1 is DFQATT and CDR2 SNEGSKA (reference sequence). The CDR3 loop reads CSAGIAGGFYEQYF. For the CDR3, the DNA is TGTAGTGCTGGAATAGCGGGGGGCTTTTACGAGCAGTACTTC.

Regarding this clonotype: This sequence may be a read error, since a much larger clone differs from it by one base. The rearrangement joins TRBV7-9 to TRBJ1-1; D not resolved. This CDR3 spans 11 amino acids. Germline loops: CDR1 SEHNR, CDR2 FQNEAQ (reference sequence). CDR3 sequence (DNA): TGTGCCGGCAGCGGCATCACTGAAGCTTTCTTT. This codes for CAGSGITEAFF.

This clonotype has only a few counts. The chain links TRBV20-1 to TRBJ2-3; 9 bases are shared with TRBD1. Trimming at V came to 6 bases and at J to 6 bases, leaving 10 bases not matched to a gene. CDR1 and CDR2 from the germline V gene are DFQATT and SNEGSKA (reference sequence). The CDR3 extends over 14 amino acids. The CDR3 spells CSATSGQGSDTQYF. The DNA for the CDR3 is TGCAGTGCAACCTCGGGACAGGGTTCGGATACGCAGTATTTT.

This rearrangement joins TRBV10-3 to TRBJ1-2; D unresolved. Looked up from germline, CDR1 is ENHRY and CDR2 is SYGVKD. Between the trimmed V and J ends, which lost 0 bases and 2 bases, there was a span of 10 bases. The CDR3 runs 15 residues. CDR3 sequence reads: CAISESWTANYGYTF. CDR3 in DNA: TGTGCCATCAGTGAGTCCTGGACCGCCAACTATGGCTACACCTTC.

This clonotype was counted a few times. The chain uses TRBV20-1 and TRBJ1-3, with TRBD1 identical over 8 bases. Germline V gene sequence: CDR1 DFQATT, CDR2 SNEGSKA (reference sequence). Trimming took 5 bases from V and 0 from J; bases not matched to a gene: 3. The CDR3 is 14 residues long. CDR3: CSAADRVSGNTIYF. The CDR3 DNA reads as TGCAGTGCTGCGGACAGGGTCTCTGGAAACACCATATATTTT.

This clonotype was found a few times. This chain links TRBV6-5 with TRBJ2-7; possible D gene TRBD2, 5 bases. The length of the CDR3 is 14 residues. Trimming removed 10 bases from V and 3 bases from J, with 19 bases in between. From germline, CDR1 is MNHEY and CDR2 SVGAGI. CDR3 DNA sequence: TGTGCCACCAAAAGATCGCGACTACTCTACGAGCAGTACTTC. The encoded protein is CATKRSRLLYEQYF.

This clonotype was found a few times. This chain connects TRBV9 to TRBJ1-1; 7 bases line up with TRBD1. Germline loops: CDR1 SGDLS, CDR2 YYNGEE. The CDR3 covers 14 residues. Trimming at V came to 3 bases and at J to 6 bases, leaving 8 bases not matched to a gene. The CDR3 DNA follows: TGTGCCAGCAGCGGGCACAGGGGTGGCGCTGAAGCTTTCTTT. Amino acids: CASSGHRGGAEAFF.

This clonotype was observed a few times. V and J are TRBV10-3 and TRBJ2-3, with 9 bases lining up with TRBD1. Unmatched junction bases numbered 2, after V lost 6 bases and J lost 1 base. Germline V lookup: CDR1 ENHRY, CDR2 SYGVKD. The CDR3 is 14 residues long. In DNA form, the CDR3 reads TGTGCCATCAGGGGACAGGGTGGCACAGATACGCAGTATTTT. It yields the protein CAIRGQGGTDTQYF.

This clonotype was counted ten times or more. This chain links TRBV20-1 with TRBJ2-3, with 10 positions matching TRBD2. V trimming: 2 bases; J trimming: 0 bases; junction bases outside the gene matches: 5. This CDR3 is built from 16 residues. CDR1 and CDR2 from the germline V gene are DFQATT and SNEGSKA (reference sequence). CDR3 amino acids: CSARLAGASSTDTQYF. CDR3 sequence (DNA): TGCAGTGCTAGACTAGCGGGAGCCTCTAGCACAGATACGCAGTATTTT.

The CDR3 nucleotides are TGTGCCAGCAGCTTCCGGCTAGCGGGCTCCTACAATGAGCAGTTCTTC. Translation: CASSFRLAGSYNEQFF. This chain uses TRBV11-2 with TRBJ2-1, with 8 bases fitting TRBD2. Germline trimming cut 3 bases from V and 0 bases from J; bases unmatched to any gene: 4. CDR1 SGHAT and CDR2 FQNNGV come from the germline V gene. The CDR3 is 16 amino acids.